Below are 29 T cell receptor beta chains sequenced from a single sample in a study of blood T cell repertoires in COVID-19 (dated by TCRdb to about 2020). Library preparation employed the immunoSEQ multiplex PCR assay. The table was pulled from immuneACCESS by TCRdb, which kept in-frame rearrangements only. Such tables lose some clones; where checked, under half of the loss comes from unresolved V genes, and the rest has no known cause. Across this sample there are over 70,000 clones, with roughly 80% seen only once. The biggest ten clones account for roughly 19% of the sample. Sequencing was carried out using peripheral blood. The receptors originated from a woman aged 80 or over with acute or convalescent COVID-19.

This chain links TRBV2 with TRBJ1-5; 9 positions agree with TRBD1. The CDR3 has 14 amino acids. Germline V gene sequence: CDR1 SNHLY, CDR2 FYNNEI. The J segment lost 6 bases and the V segment lost 6 bases, leaving 6 bases of the junction unmatched. The CDR3 sequence is CASSGTGGSQPQHF. The DNA for the CDR3 is TGTGCCAGCAGCGGTACAGGGGGCAGTCAGCCCCAGCATTTT.

J is TRBJ1-5 and V is TRBV2; D is possibly TRBD1 (6 bases). Trimming removed 3 bases at V and 5 bases at J, with 11 bases between. Looked up from germline, CDR1 is SNHLY and CDR2 is FYNNEI. This CDR3 has 14 residues. The CDR3 DNA reads as TGTGCCAGCAGTGAGGTCACAGGGTATCAGCCCCAGCATTTT. It encodes CASSEVTGYQPQHF.

The J gene is TRBJ2-3, the V gene TRBV21-1; the table calls TRBD1, which could not be checked here. TRBV21-1 is classified as a pseudogene. This CDR3 contains 16 residues. CDR3 sequence (DNA): TGTGCCAGCAGCAAGTCAGGACAGGCCCGCACAGATACGCAGTATTTT. This sequence encodes CASSKSGQARTDTQYF.

The chain has TRBV12-3 or TRBV12-4 and TRBJ1-3; D possibly corresponds to TRBD1 (5 bases). The V end was cut by 5 bases, the J end by 9 bases, with 14 bases between. The CDR3 consists of 13 residues. The CDR3 DNA reads TGTGCCAGCAGTGGGGACTTCTTAGCCACCATATATTTT. Its translation: CASSGDFLATIYF.

The chain carries TRBV3-1 (or the pseudogene TRBV3-2) and TRBJ1-1, with 9 bases fitting TRBD1. CDR3 size: 13 residues. Germline-derived CDR1 and CDR2 are LGHDT and YNNKEL (reference sequence). Trimming at V came to 4 bases and at J to 5 bases, leaving 2 bases not matched to a gene. For the CDR3, the DNA is TGTGCCAGCAGCCGGGACAGGGCTACTGAAGCTTTCTTT. The encoded protein is CASSRDRATEAFF.

The V and J genes are TRBV2 and TRBJ1-2, with TRBD1 as a possible D gene (5 bases). Per germline, CDR1 SNHLY and CDR2 FYNNEI. V lost 5 bases, J lost 3 bases, and 19 bases lay in between. The CDR3 is 16 residues long. In nucleotides, the CDR3 is TGTGCCAGCAGTAAAGGGGACTTCCAGAGGGACTATGGCTACACCTTC. Translating gives CASSKGDFQRDYGYTF.

This rearrangement joins TRBV5-1 to TRBJ1-3, with TRBD1 as a possible D gene (5 bases). The V and J ends lost 1 base and 8 bases respectively, with 13 bases between them. This CDR3 contains 14 residues. CDR1 and CDR2 (germline): SGHRS, YFSETQ. This CDR3 is CASSLQGSTDTIYF. In DNA form, the CDR3 reads TGCGCCAGCAGCTTGCAGGGTTCGACGGACACCATATATTTT.

This rearrangement joins TRBV5-1 to TRBJ1-3; D is ambiguous. V lost 4 bases, J lost 0 bases, and 8 bases lay in between. This CDR3 contains 14 residues. Germline V gene lookup returns CDR1 SGHRS and CDR2 YFSETQ. CDR3: CASSRGLSGNTIYF. In DNA form, the CDR3 reads TGCGCCAGCAGCCGCGGTCTCTCTGGAAACACCATATATTTT.

This chain joins TRBV5-1 and TRBJ2-7, with TRBD1 matching over 8 bases. V shed 4 bases, J shed 0 bases, and the junction held 6 bases outside the gene matches. The CDR3 extends over 15 amino acids. From germline, CDR1 is SGHRS and CDR2 YFSETQ. CDR3 residues: CASSPRDRISYEQYF. The CDR3 coding sequence is TGCGCCAGCAGCCCCCGGGACAGGATCTCCTACGAGCAGTACTTC.

The chain recombines TRBV3-1 (or the pseudogene TRBV3-2) with TRBJ2-3; 9 nucleotides match TRBD2. The CDR3 runs 16 residues. Unmatched junction bases numbered 4, after V lost 0 bases and J lost 3 bases. CDR1 is LGHDT and CDR2 is YNNKEL in the germline V gene (reference sequence). In nucleotides, the CDR3 is TGTGCCAGCAGCCAAGATCCCCTAGCGGGGACAGATACGCAGTATTTT. Translated: CASSQDPLAGTDTQYF.

J is TRBJ2-7 and V is TRBV7-8; 7 bases agree with TRBD2. This CDR3 contains 15 residues. Germline CDR1 SGHVS, CDR2 FQNEAQ. V lost 4 bases, J lost 4 bases, and 10 bases stayed unmatched. CDR3 coding DNA: TGTGCCAGCAGCTCCCGTGGAGGGAGGGCATACGAGCAGTACTTC. Translation: CASSSRGGRAYEQYF.

The rearrangement links TRBV18 to TRBJ1-3, with D possibly being TRBD1 (5 bases). The germline V gene encodes CDR1 KGHSH and CDR2 LQKENI. CDR3 length equals 15 residues. With 2 bases removed from V and 2 bases from J, the gap between germline ends came to 10 bases. The CDR3 nucleotides read TGTGCCAGCTCACCAAGACGGACAACTGGAAACACCATATATTTT. Translating gives CASSPRRTTGNTIYF.

CDR3 sequence reads: CASSQDLRGQDTQYF. For the CDR3, the DNA is TGTGCCAGCAGCCAAGATTTGAGGGGACAAGATACGCAGTATTTT. The rearrangement links TRBV14 to TRBJ2-3; D is perhaps TRBD1 (6 bases). Germline CDR1 and CDR2: SGHDN and FVKESK. Trimming cost V 0 bases and J 5 bases, with 12 bases left between them. This CDR3 is 15 amino acids long. Using reference TRBV14 and TRBJ2-3 for the parts outside the CDR3, the full variable domain is EAGVTQFPSHSVIEKGQTVTLRCDPISGHDNLYWYRRVMGKEIKFLLHFVKESKQDESGMPNNRFLAERTGGTYSTLKVQPAELEDSGVYFCASSQDLRGQDTQYFGPGTRLTVL.

V gene TRBV7-6 combines with J gene TRBJ1-3; weak D call: TRBD1 (5 bases). This CDR3 has 16 amino acids. The V and J ends lost 5 bases and 0 bases respectively, with 14 bases between them. Germline lookup yields CDR1 SGHVS and CDR2 FNYEAQ. This CDR3 reads CASSPETAASGNTIYF. CDR3 in DNA: TGTGCCAGCAGCCCCGAGACAGCTGCCTCTGGAAACACCATATATTTT.

This sequence joins TRBV4-2 and TRBJ2-7; 8 nucleotides align to TRBD2. The CDR3 is 14 residues long. Germline assignment: CDR1 LGHNA and CDR2 YNFKEQ. The V and J ends lost 0 bases and 3 bases, in that order; junction bases with no gene match: 1. The DNA for the CDR3 is TGTGCCAGCAGCCAAGAACGGGGGGGCTACGAGCAGTACTTC. Protein product: CASSQERGGYEQYF.

This chain uses TRBV5-1 with TRBJ1-1; 9 nucleotides agree with TRBD1. CDR3 size: 15 residues. Germline V gene sequence: CDR1 SGHRS, CDR2 YFSETQ. The J segment lost 6 bases and the V segment lost 4 bases, leaving 10 bases of the junction unmatched. The CDR3, as DNA: TGCGCCAGCAGCCCCACAGGGGGCGCAGACCCTGAAGCTTTCTTT. It encodes CASSPTGGADPEAFF. Using reference TRBV5-1 and TRBJ1-1 for the parts outside the CDR3, the full variable domain is KAGVTQTPRYLIKTRGQQVTLSCSPISGHRSVSWYQQTPGQGLQFLFEYFSETQRNKGNFPGRFSGRQFSNSRSEMNVSTLELGDSALYLCASSPTGGADPEAFFGQGTRLTVV.

This sequence joins TRBV29-1 and TRBJ2-3, with 13 bases that match TRBD2. CDR3 length equals 15 residues. The junction had 3 bases not matched to a gene; V was cut back by 6 bases and J by 0 bases. The germline gives CDR1 SQVTM, CDR2 ANQGSEA. The CDR3 protein is CSVRLAGGSTDTQYF. In DNA, the CDR3 is TGCAGCGTGAGACTAGCGGGGGGCAGCACAGATACGCAGTATTTT.

This clone was detected a few times. The CDR3 reads CASSLSRSIYNEQFF. The CDR3 DNA sequence: TGTGCCAGCAGCTTATCCCGGTCCATTTACAATGAGCAGTTCTTC. The chain uses TRBV7-9 and TRBJ2-1; D is uncertain. The CDR3 loop spans 15 amino acids. V was shortened by 2 bases and J by 4 bases, with 12 bases between the two germline ends. Germline V lookup: CDR1 SEHNR, CDR2 FQNEAQ (reference sequence).

This clone was observed a handful of times. Within the sample, other DNA sequences also encode this same CDR3. The chain links TRBV7-2 to TRBJ2-7, with D possibly being TRBD2 (5 bases). The CDR3 extends over 16 amino acids. Germline loops: CDR1 SGHTA, CDR2 FQGNSA. V gave up 4 bases and J gave up 4 bases, with 20 bases separating them. The DNA of the CDR3 is TGTGCCAGCAGCTCGATTCGCGGGCGACAATCATACGAGCAGTACTTC. It encodes CASSSIRGRQSYEQYF.

This clone appeared once. The chain is built from TRBV9 and TRBJ2-1; 11 positions agree with TRBD2. Germline CDR1 is SGDLS and CDR2 is YYNGEE. The CDR3 has 15 amino acids. V gave up 3 bases and J gave up 2 bases; unmatched junction bases: 1. CDR3 DNA: TGTGCCAGCAGCGCTAGCGGGGGGCCCTACAATGAGCAGTTCTTC. Protein sequence: CASSASGGPYNEQFF.

This clone came up a few times. The chain employs TRBV19 and TRBJ1-4, with 7 bases lining up with TRBD1. The junction had 6 bases not matched to a gene; V was cut back by 3 bases and J by 8 bases. The CDR3 loop spans 14 amino acids. CDR1 and CDR2 (germline): LNHDA, SQIVND (reference sequence). The CDR3 sequence is CASSMGQLNEKLFF. The CDR3 DNA reads as TGTGCCAGTAGTATGGGACAGCTGAACGAAAAACTGTTTTTT.

J is TRBJ2-1 and V is TRBV5-1, with 8 bases identical to TRBD2. Germline V lookup: CDR1 SGHRS, CDR2 YFSETQ. Unmatched junction bases numbered 8, after V lost 0 bases and J lost 9 bases. The CDR3 sequence is 15 residues long. The CDR3 here is CASSLAPLAVREQFF. Written as DNA, the CDR3 is TGCGCCAGCAGCTTGGCCCCACTAGCGGTCCGTGAGCAGTTCTTC.

This chain connects TRBV16 to TRBJ2-7, with TRBD1 matching 9 bases. Per the germline V gene, CDR1 is KGHSY and CDR2 is FQNENV. The V segment lost 4 bases and the J segment 4 bases; nucleotides outside the gene matches: 5. CDR3 length: 14 residues. The CDR3 protein is CASSPQGALYEQYF. DNA for the CDR3: TGTGCCAGCAGCCCACAGGGGGCCTTATACGAGCAGTACTTC.

This chain connects TRBV7-6 to TRBJ2-3; D is ambiguous. CDR3 length: 14 amino acids. V was clipped by 1 base and J by 1 base, with 6 bases between them. Germline CDR1 SGHVS, CDR2 FNYEAQ. This chain's CDR3 is CASSLDLRTDTQYF. CDR3 coding DNA: TGTGCCAGCAGCTTAGATCTACGCACAGATACGCAGTATTTT. The complete variable domain, with remaining parts taken from reference TRBV7-6 and TRBJ2-3, reads GAGVSQSPRYKVTKRGQDVALRCDPISGHVSLYWYRQALGQGPEFLTYFNYEAQQDKSGLPNDRFSAERPEGSISTLTIQRTEQRDSAMYRCASSLDLRTDTQYFGPGTRLTVL.

V gene TRBV5-1 combines with J gene TRBJ1-1, with D perhaps matching TRBD1 (5 bases). Trimming removed 0 bases at V and 1 base at J, with 13 bases between. This CDR3 spans 16 amino acids. CDR1 is SGHRS and CDR2 is YFSETQ in the germline V gene. CDR3 in DNA: TGCGCCAGCAGCTTGGGGGCCTTGACAGAGAACACTGAAGCTTTCTTT. This encodes CASSLGALTENTEAFF.

The V gene is TRBV3-1 (or the pseudogene TRBV3-2), the J gene TRBJ2-3; TRBD2 aligns across 9 bases. Trimming took 5 bases from V and 2 from J; bases not matched to a gene: 11. Germline V CDR1 and CDR2: LGHDT, YNNKEL (reference sequence). This CDR3 region has 17 residues. CDR3 DNA: TGTGCCAGCAGCTTTATGAGACTAGCGGCCCCCACAGATACGCAGTATTTT. It codes for CASSFMRLAAPTDTQYF.

This clone was counted a single time. This chain uses TRBV30 with TRBJ1-1; TRBD1 agrees at 7 bases. CDR1 and CDR2 (germline): GTSNPN, SVGIG (reference sequence). The CDR3 loop spans 15 amino acids. V shed 1 base, J shed 0 bases, and the junction held 5 bases outside the gene matches. This chain's CDR3 is CAWSATGPMNTEAFF. The CDR3, as DNA: TGTGCCTGGAGTGCGACAGGGCCCATGAACACTGAAGCTTTCTTT. Full variable domain (remainder filled in from reference TRBV30 and TRBJ1-1): SQTIHQWPATLVQPVGSPLSLECTVEGTSNPNLYWYRQAAGRGLQLLFYSVGIGQISSEVPQNLSASRPQDRQFILSSKKLLLSDSGFYLCAWSATGPMNTEAFFGQGTRLTVV.

This chain uses TRBV27 with TRBJ2-2; possibly TRBD2 for D (7 bases). Germline CDR1 is MNHEY and CDR2 is SMNVEV (reference sequence). The V end was cut by 3 bases, the J end by 0 bases, with 20 bases between. The length of the CDR3 is 19 residues. The CDR3 nucleotides are TGTGCCAGCAGTTTCATTGGGGAGGGGGGCGTCGCGAACACCGGGGAGCTGTTTTTT. Translating gives CASSFIGEGGVANTGELFF.

This chain links TRBV6-5 with TRBJ1-5; weak D call: TRBD1 (6 bases). The CDR3 has 15 amino acids. Germline V gene lookup returns CDR1 MNHEY and CDR2 SVGAGI. V lost 5 bases, J lost 3 bases, and 14 bases lay in between. CDR3 sequence: CASSQDRGANQPQHF. In nucleotides, the CDR3 is TGTGCCAGCAGTCAGGACCGGGGGGCCAATCAGCCCCAGCATTTT.